The 5 T cell receptor beta chains presented below share a single source sample, sequenced in a study of blood T cell repertoires in COVID-19. Data came from immunoSEQ multiplex PCR; TCRdb stores just in-frame clones and leaves some out. The sample includes 130,000 to 150,000 clones, roughly 84% of them seen just once. The specimen sequenced was PBMCs or T cells enriched from blood (not recorded which). The receptors were gathered from a woman aged 45 to 65 who had been exposed to COVID-19.

V usage is TRBV5-4 and J usage is TRBJ1-2; D call uncertain. The CDR3 covers 13 residues. The germline V and J ends were trimmed by 0 bases and 3 bases, with 6 bases remaining between them. Germline CDR1 and CDR2: SGHNT and YYREEE (reference sequence). The CDR3 DNA reads TGTGCCAGCAGCTTGGACAGTTACTATGGCTACACCTTC. Amino acids: CASSLDSYYGYTF.

This clone was detected only a few times. J is TRBJ1-1 and V is TRBV7-9, with TRBD1 as a possible D gene (6 bases). CDR1 is SEHNR, CDR2 FQNEAQ, per germline (reference sequence). With 1 base removed from V and 5 bases from J, the gap between germline ends came to 20 bases. The CDR3 contains 17 residues. CDR3 residues: CASSLGGGGVIGTEAFF. CDR3 coding DNA: TGTGCCAGCAGCTTAGGCGGCGGGGGCGTTATTGGGACTGAAGCTTTCTTT. The whole variable domain, filled in from reference TRBV7-9 and TRBJ1-1, reads DTGVSQNPRHKITKRGQNVTFRCDPISEHNRLYWYRQTLGQGPEFLTYFQNEAQLEKSRLLSDRFSAERPKGSFSTLEIQRTEQGDSAMYLCASSLGGGGVIGTEAFFGQGTRLTVV.

The CDR3 coding sequence is TGTGCCAGCACTACGGAGGGACCGTTGAACACTGAAGCTTTCTTT. This encodes CASTTEGPLNTEAFF. The V and J genes are TRBV2 and TRBJ1-1; possibly TRBD1 for D (5 bases). The CDR3 totals 15 residues. CDR1 is SNHLY, CDR2 FYNNEI, per germline. V lost 7 bases and J 0 bases, leaving 15 bases between the germline ends.

The chain is built from TRBV4-3 and TRBJ2-2; 7 positions match TRBD2. Per the germline V gene, CDR1 is LGHNA and CDR2 is YSLEER. The CDR3 loop spans 17 amino acids. The V segment lost 0 bases and the J segment 4 bases; nucleotides outside the gene matches: 8. Here the CDR3 DNA reads TGCGCCAGCAGCCAAGAAAAGGGAGTAGCGGGCACCGGGGAGCTGTTTTTT. It yields the protein CASSQEKGVAGTGELFF.

The chain is built from TRBV5-6 and TRBJ1-5; D is perhaps TRBD1 (6 bases). Germline V lookup: CDR1 SGHDT, CDR2 YYEEEE. The CDR3 totals 15 residues. V shed 4 bases and J shed 7 bases, with 18 bases lying between them. The CDR3 is CASSIGWAGGQPQHF. As DNA, the CDR3 is TGTGCCAGCAGCATTGGGTGGGCGGGGGGCCAGCCCCAGCATTTT.